This T cell receptor beta chain was recovered during a study of cytomegalovirus exposure and HLA in healthy donors. Study background: Per a later analysis, the roughly 640 first-cohort and more than 100 validation repertoires shared one platform.

Germline CDR1 is MNHNS and CDR2 is SASEGT. With 2 bases removed from V and 7 bases from J, the gap between germline ends came to 12 bases. This CDR3 has 14 residues. Broader study findings: Accounts indicate the classifier identified cytomegalovirus status with strong specificity and sensitivity. Among TCR beta chains, those listed as cytomegalovirus-associated numbered about 160.

Some clones are missing from TCRdb's copy, which holds only in-frame ones; the method was immunoSEQ multiplex PCR. The sample holds some 140,000 clones, 86% seen once. On this clone itself: What it binds is unknown.

The receptor comes from a man in his late teens or twenties in good health and CMV-seronegative. The sample consisted of PBMCs. The V call is TRBV6-1, the J call TRBJ1-5, with TRBD1 as a possible D gene (6 bases). CDR3 amino acids: CASSESAGAQPQHF. Written as DNA, the CDR3 is TGTGCCAGCAGTGAATCCGCAGGGGCCCAGCCCCAGCATTTT.